Listed below are T cell receptor beta chains from one sample, sequenced in a study of cytomegalovirus exposure and HLA in healthy donors. Data came from immunoSEQ multiplex PCR; TCRdb stores just in-frame clones and leaves some out. Among about 160,000 clones, 65% to 85% were seen once, and the ten largest hold about 6.3%. Material for sequencing was PBMCs. All receptors derive from a male donor in good health and CMV-seropositive. CDR3s include the opening cysteine and the closing phenylalanine or tryptophan. D genes are given only for firm matches. Expanded clones are given a class, and other clones once, few, many or no size at all.

>TRBV7-2|.|TRBJ1-4|.
CASSSQAWQSNEKLFF
TGTGCCAGCAGCTCGCAAGCGTGGCAGTCTAATGAAAAACTGTTTTTT
>TRBV10-2|.|TRBJ2-2|.
CASSDLRVTGELFF
TGCGCCAGCAGTGATTTGAGGGTCACCGGGGAGCTGTTTTTT
>TRBV14|TRBD1|TRBJ1-3|.
CASSQLSPGTGLAGNTIYF
TGTGCCAGCAGCCAGCTGAGTCCCGGGACAGGGCTAGCAGGAAACACCATATATTTT
>TRBV7-8|TRBD1|TRBJ2-7|.
CASSSPNRGETYEQYF
TGTGCCAGCAGCTCCCCGAACAGGGGCGAAACCTACGAGCAGTACTTC
>TRBV30|.|TRBJ2-3|.
CAWTITSTDTQYF
TGTGCCTGGACGATTACTAGCACAGATACGCAGTATTTT
>TRBV5-4|TRBD2|TRBJ2-3|.
CASSLRLAGTDTQYF
TGTGCCAGCAGCTTACGGCTAGCGGGCACAGATACGCAGTATTTT
>TRBV19|.|TRBJ2-2|once
CASSTYRVGTGELFF
TGTGCCAGTAGTACCTACAGGGTGGGGACCGGGGAGCTGTTTTTT
>TRBV25-1|.|TRBJ2-7|.
CASRSIGDLEQYF
TGTGCCAGCCGCTCAATAGGGGATCTGGAGCAGTACTTC
>TRBV19|.|TRBJ1-1|.
CASRRAGGGAFF
TGTGCCAGTAGACGAGCGGGCGGCGGAGCTTTCTTT
>TRBV12-2|.|TRBJ2-7|.
CASRLVSCNF
TGTGCAAGTCGCTTAGTAAGCTGTAACTTC